This T cell receptor beta chain was captured in a study of blood T cell repertoires in COVID-19. Germline lookup yields CDR1 LNHDA and CDR2 SQIVND (reference sequence). The CDR3 has 15 residues. V was cut by 0 bases and J by 6 bases, with 12 bases left in between. This table comes from immunoSEQ multiplex PCR, and its TCRdb copy is limited to in-frame clones, with some not included. The table lists a few hundred thousand clones, 70% to 90% of them singletons, with around 7% in the top ten. What was sequenced was PBMCs or T cells enriched from blood (not recorded which). This TCR was recovered from a woman aged 40-49 years with acute COVID-19. The chain recombines TRBV19 with TRBJ2-1; maybe TRBD1 (5 bases). The CDR3 nucleotides read TGTGCCAGTAGTATAGAAGAGGTTGGGGCCAATGAGCAGTTCTTC. Encoded protein: CASSIEEVGANEQFF.